Presented here are 28 T cell receptor beta chains from one specimen sequenced in a study of CD8 T cells in Susac syndrome. The RNA, roughly 0.45 to 1 ug, was put through reverse transcription using random hexamers. One entry per CDR3 protein results from TCRdb running MiXCR on the immunoSEQ multiplex PCR reads. The table includes 150,000 to 200,000 distinct CDR3 sequences, nearly 95% detected once. The material sequenced was CD4+ T cells from PBMCs. These receptors all come from a human donor with multiple sclerosis.

V usage is TRBV24-1 and J usage is TRBJ2-7; no firm D call. This CDR3 spans 13 amino acids. With 1 base removed from V and 8 bases from J, the gap between germline ends came to 11 bases. Germline values: CDR1 KGHDR, CDR2 SFDVKD. CDR3 DNA: TGTGCCACCAGTGATTTAACCCTTGACAAGCAGTACTTC. Protein sequence: CATSDLTLDKQYF.

The gene calls are TRBV5-1 and TRBJ2-7; the D gene is possibly TRBD2 (6 bases). V was clipped by 4 bases and J by 7 bases, with 21 bases between them. The CDR3 is 15 residues long. The germline V gene has CDR1 SGHRS and CDR2 YFSETQ. CDR3 in amino acids: CASSQAGQPGSEQYF. The CDR3 coding sequence is TGCGCCAGCAGCCAAGCCGGACAACCCGGGAGTGAGCAGTACTTC.

The J gene is TRBJ2-1, the V gene TRBV20-1, with 8 nucleotides matching TRBD1. The V gene end was trimmed by 6 bases and the J gene end by 6 bases; junction bases not matched to a gene: 7. CDR1 DFQATT and CDR2 SNEGSKA come from the germline V gene (reference sequence). The CDR3 runs to 13 residues. This CDR3 reads CSAFATGGNEQFF. DNA for the CDR3: TGCAGTGCCTTTGCTACAGGGGGCAATGAGCAGTTCTTC.

The V and J genes are TRBV24-1 and TRBJ2-5; TRBD2 matches 8 bases. The J segment lost 14 bases and the V segment lost 3 bases, leaving 10 bases of the junction unmatched. Germline CDR1 KGHDR, CDR2 SFDVKD. This CDR3 region has 13 residues. CDR3 in DNA: TGTGCCACCAGTGATCGCACTAGCGGAGCCAGCTACTTC. This codes for CATSDRTSGASYF.

The chain uses TRBV3-1 and TRBJ2-1; TRBD2 agrees at 12 bases. Germline V gene lookup returns CDR1 LGHDT and CDR2 YNNKEL (reference sequence). CDR3 length: 15 amino acids. Trimming cost V 6 bases and J 6 bases; bases outside gene matches: 6. CDR3 in DNA: TGTGCCAGCAGGCTAGCGGGAGGGTTGGGCAATGAGCAGTTCTTC. This gives the protein CASRLAGGLGNEQFF.

V and J are TRBV7-9 and TRBJ1-5; maybe TRBD1 (6 bases). Per the germline V gene, CDR1 is SEHNR and CDR2 is FQNEAQ (reference sequence). Trimming removed 3 bases from V and 6 bases from J, with 15 bases in between. CDR3 length: 15 residues. The CDR3 coding sequence is TGTGCCAGCAGCTTGGGTTCCGGAGGGGGTCAGCCCCAGCATTTT. Translating it yields CASSLGSGGGQPQHF. Full variable domain (rest looked up from reference TRBV7-9 and TRBJ1-5): DTGVSQNPRHKITKRGQNVTFRCDPISEHNRLYWYRQTLGQGPEFLTYFQNEAQLEKSRLLSDRFSAERPKGSFSTLEIQRTEQGDSAMYLCASSLGSGGGQPQHFGDGTRLSIL.

In its sample, this clonotype was seen once. This sequence joins TRBV20-1 and TRBJ1-5; weak D call: TRBD1 (5 bases). This CDR3 is built from 15 residues. CDR1 DFQATT and CDR2 SNEGSKA come from the germline V gene (reference sequence). V lost 0 bases and J 3 bases, leaving 12 bases between the germline ends. The CDR3 nucleotides are TGCAGTGCTAGAGAGGGACTGCTTATCAATCAGCCCCAGCATTTT. As protein: CSAREGLLINQPQHF.

This sequence joins TRBV2 and TRBJ2-5; a possible D gene is TRBD2 (5 bases). The CDR3 loop spans 13 amino acids. CDR1 and CDR2 (germline): SNHLY, FYNNEI. V lost 5 bases and J 4 bases, leaving 11 bases between the germline ends. DNA of the CDR3: TGTGCCAGCAGTCTGAGCGGCGGAGAGACCCAGTACTTC. Residues: CASSLSGGETQYF.

This clonotype appeared once. This chain uses TRBV29-1 with TRBJ2-7; the D gene is possibly TRBD1 (5 bases). Per germline, CDR1 SQVTM and CDR2 ANQGSEA. With 6 bases removed from V and 2 bases from J, the gap between germline ends came to 8 bases. This CDR3 spans 11 amino acids. CDR3 in amino acids: CSVQGAYEQYF. The CDR3 bases are TGCAGCGTACAAGGGGCCTACGAGCAGTACTTC.

The CDR3 nucleotides are TGTGCCTGGAGTCCGGGACAGGGAGGTGAAAAACTGTTTTTT. Translation gives CAWSPGQGGEKLFF. V gene TRBV30 combines with J gene TRBJ1-4, with 9 bases identical to TRBD1. The V gene's germline CDR1 is GTSNPN and CDR2 SVGIG (reference sequence). This CDR3 contains 14 residues. V lost 2 bases and J lost 7; bases outside the gene matches: 5. Together with reference TRBV30 and TRBJ1-4, the CDR3 gives the full variable domain: SQTIHQWPATLVQPVGSPLSLECTVEGTSNPNLYWYRQAAGRGLQLLFYSVGIGQISSEVPQNLSASRPQDRQFILSSKKLLLSDSGFYLCAWSPGQGGEKLFFGSGTQLSVL.

The chain employs TRBV6-6 and TRBJ1-5; the match to TRBD1 covers 9 bases. Germline CDR1 and CDR2: MNHNY and SVGAGI (reference sequence). V dropped 1 base and J dropped 7; count of bases not matched to a gene: 5. The CDR3 is made up of 15 amino acids. CDR3 loop: CASSYLTGGGQPQHF. The CDR3 nucleotides read TGTGCCAGCAGTTACTTAACAGGGGGCGGACAGCCCCAGCATTTT.

This chain joins TRBV9 and TRBJ2-3; 9 nucleotides align to TRBD2. The CDR3 is made up of 14 amino acids. The V and J ends lost 2 bases and 6 bases, in that order; junction bases with no gene match: 4. Germline V gene data show CDR1 as SGDLS and CDR2 as YYNGEE. The CDR3 region is CASSVAGGPDTQYF. The DNA for the CDR3 is TGTGCCAGCAGCGTGGCGGGGGGGCCGGATACGCAGTATTTT.

V is TRBV10-3 and J is TRBJ2-3; D remains ambiguous. The ends were cut back, 2 bases at V and 3 bases at J, with 6 bases in the middle. The CDR3 spans 13 residues. Germline values: CDR1 ENHRY, CDR2 SYGVKD. The CDR3 region is CAISEVRTDTQYF. CDR3 in DNA: TGTGCCATCAGTGAGGTGAGGACAGATACGCAGTATTTT.

This sequence joins TRBV29-1 and TRBJ1-1; 7 bases line up with TRBD1. There are 12 residues in the CDR3. Germline CDR1 reads SQVTM; CDR2 reads ANQGSEA. Trimming took 7 bases from V and 0 from J; bases not matched to a gene: 2. The chain's CDR3 is CSGGQVNTEAFF. The CDR3 DNA follows: TGCAGCGGTGGACAGGTGAACACTGAAGCTTTCTTT.

The chain combines TRBV2 with TRBJ2-1; TRBD2 agrees at 9 bases. The CDR3 length is 15 residues. The germline V gene encodes CDR1 SNHLY and CDR2 FYNNEI. Trimming cost V 10 bases and J 9 bases; bases outside gene matches: 16. CDR3 protein: CATAHDLAGPGEQFF. The CDR3 DNA reads as TGTGCCACCGCCCATGACCTAGCGGGACCGGGTGAGCAGTTCTTC.

The chain carries TRBV28 and TRBJ2-7; D might be TRBD1 (5 bases). Per the germline V gene, CDR1 is MDHEN and CDR2 is SYDVKM. Trimming removed 5 bases from V and 1 base from J, with 9 bases in between. The CDR3 totals 13 residues. CDR3 nucleotides: TGTGCCAGCAGTCCGACAGTTTCCTACGAGCAGTACTTC. This sequence encodes CASSPTVSYEQYF.

CDR3 sequence (DNA): TGTGCCAGCAGCGACCCCGGGACGGGACAAGAGACCCAGTACTTC. Protein product: CASSDPGTGQETQYF. V is TRBV9 and J is TRBJ2-5, with D perhaps TRBD1 or TRBD2 (5 bases each). Germline values: CDR1 SGDLS, CDR2 YYNGEE. Trimming cost V 3 bases and J 2 bases, with 14 bases left between them. This CDR3 region has 15 residues. The complete variable domain, with remaining parts taken from reference TRBV9 and TRBJ2-5, reads DSGVTQTPKHLITATGQRVTLRCSPRSGDLSVYWYQQSLDQGLQFLIQYYNGEERAKGNILERFSAQQFPDLHSELNLSSLELGDSALYFCASSDPGTGQETQYFGPGTRLLVL.

The V call is TRBV29-1, the J call TRBJ2-5, with D unclear. CDR3 length: 11 amino acids. The germline gives CDR1 SQVTM, CDR2 ANQGSEA. The germline V and J ends were trimmed by 1 base and 5 bases, with 5 bases remaining between them. Written as DNA, the CDR3 is TGCAGCGTTGAAGGGTCGGAGACCCAGTACTTC. Its translation is CSVEGSETQYF.

V usage is TRBV3-1 and J usage is TRBJ1-6; no reliable D call. With 4 bases removed from V and 9 bases from J, the gap between germline ends came to 22 bases. The germline gives CDR1 LGHDT, CDR2 YNNKEL (reference sequence). There are 17 residues in the CDR3. The CDR3: CASSPNLWAGRFSPLHF. In nucleotides, the CDR3 is TGTGCCAGCAGCCCCAACCTCTGGGCAGGCCGATTTTCACCCCTCCACTTT. Full variable domain (missing parts from reference TRBV3-1 and TRBJ1-6): DTAVSQTPKYLVTQMGNDKSIKCEQNLGHDTMYWYKQDSKKFLKIMFSYNNKELIINETVPNRFSPKSPDKAHLNLHINSLELGDSAVYFCASSPNLWAGRFSPLHFGNGTRLTVT.

V usage is TRBV7-9 and J usage is TRBJ1-6, with 9 bases aligning to TRBD1. V shed 5 bases and J 10 bases; nucleotides not matched to a gene: 15. This CDR3 region has 17 residues. Looked up from germline, CDR1 is SEHNR and CDR2 is FQNEAQ (reference sequence). The CDR3 DNA sequence: TGTGCCAGCAGCCTCCCCGGGACAGGGTCAGTGGGGTCACCCCTCCACTTT. Protein sequence: CASSLPGTGSVGSPLHF.

The rearrangement joins TRBV20-1 to TRBJ1-5, with TRBD1 matching over 7 bases. The ends lost 0 bases at V and 4 bases at J; junction bases unmatched: 6. From germline, CDR1 is DFQATT and CDR2 SNEGSKA (reference sequence). The CDR3 covers 15 residues. CDR3 region: CSARDPTGRNQPQHF. In nucleotides, the CDR3 is TGCAGTGCTAGAGATCCGACAGGGAGGAATCAGCCCCAGCATTTT.

The chain recombines TRBV20-1 with TRBJ2-6; D not resolved. V gave up 4 bases and J gave up 2 bases, with 12 bases separating them. The CDR3 spans 15 residues. Per the germline V gene, CDR1 is DFQATT and CDR2 is SNEGSKA (reference sequence). In nucleotides, the CDR3 is TGCAGTGCTACCGGCGTTTTGGCTGGGGCCAACGTCCTGACTTTC. Its translation: CSATGVLAGANVLTF.

V and J are TRBV24-1 and TRBJ2-3; 14 positions match TRBD2. The CDR3 contains 15 residues. Germline V gene lookup returns CDR1 KGHDR and CDR2 SFDVKD. V was clipped by 7 bases and J by 5 bases; unmatched bases: 4. The CDR3 spells CATRGLAGAEDTQYF. CDR3 sequence (DNA): TGTGCCACCAGGGGACTAGCGGGAGCGGAAGATACGCAGTATTTT.

The V and J genes are TRBV29-1 and TRBJ2-7; 9 bases match TRBD1. The CDR3 has 14 residues. The trim removed 4 bases at V and 3 bases at J, leaving 7 bases unmatched. Germline V gene data show CDR1 as SQVTM and CDR2 as ANQGSEA. CDR3 residues: CSVAEGQGRYEQYF. The CDR3 coding sequence is TGCAGCGTTGCGGAGGGACAGGGACGCTACGAGCAGTACTTC.

This clonotype was detected a few times. The chain uses TRBV11-2 and TRBJ2-7; 7 bases fit TRBD1. The CDR3 consists of 15 residues. Germline assignment: CDR1 SGHAT and CDR2 FQNNGV. V was clipped by 4 bases and J by 2 bases; unmatched bases: 8. The CDR3: CASSSPGTVTYEQYF. The CDR3 DNA reads TGTGCCAGCAGCTCCCCAGGGACAGTTACCTACGAGCAGTACTTC.

The chain employs TRBV20-1 and TRBJ2-7; 10 bases match TRBD2. The CDR3 runs to 13 residues. Germline CDR1 DFQATT, CDR2 SNEGSKA (reference sequence). V dropped 5 bases and J dropped 7; count of bases not matched to a gene: 8. In DNA, the CDR3 is TGCAGTGCTTTTCTAGCGGGAGTGGATGAGCAGTACTTC. As protein: CSAFLAGVDEQYF.

This sequence joins TRBV9 and TRBJ2-3; D ambiguous. This CDR3 comprises 12 residues. CDR1 is SGDLS and CDR2 is YYNGEE in the germline V gene. Trimming took 0 bases from V and 7 from J, leaving 6 bases between them. As DNA, the CDR3 is TGTGCCAGCAGCGTAGGGGAAAATACGCAGTATTTT. Its translation is CASSVGENTQYF.

V gene TRBV6-1 combines with J gene TRBJ1-5; no definite D call. This CDR3 is built from 14 residues. Trimming stripped 1 base from V and 3 bases from J, with 7 bases between. Germline V gene sequence: CDR1 MNHNS, CDR2 SASEGT. The CDR3 reads CASSEVNSNQPQHF. The CDR3 nucleotides are TGTGCCAGCAGTGAAGTAAATTCCAATCAGCCCCAGCATTTT.